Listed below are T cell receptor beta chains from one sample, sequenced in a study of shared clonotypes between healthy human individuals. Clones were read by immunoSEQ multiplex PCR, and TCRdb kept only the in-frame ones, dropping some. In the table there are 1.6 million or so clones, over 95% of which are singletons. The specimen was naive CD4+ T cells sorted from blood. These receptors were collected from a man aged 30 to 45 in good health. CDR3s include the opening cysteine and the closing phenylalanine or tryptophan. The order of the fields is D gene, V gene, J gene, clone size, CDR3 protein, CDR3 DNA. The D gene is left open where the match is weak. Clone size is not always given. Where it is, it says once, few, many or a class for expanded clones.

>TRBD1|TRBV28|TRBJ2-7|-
CASSLSGGEQYF
TGTGCCAGCAGTTTGTCAGGGGGTGAGCAGTACTTC
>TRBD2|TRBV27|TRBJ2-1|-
CASSELGTRYNEQFF
TGTGCCAGCAGTGAATTAGGGACTAGGTACAATGAGCAGTTCTTC
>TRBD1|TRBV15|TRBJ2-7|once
CATSRGGQGASSEQYF
TGTGCCACCAGCAGAGGGGGACAGGGGGCTTCATCCGAGCAGTACTTC
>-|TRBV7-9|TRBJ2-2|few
CASSLGANTGELFF
TGTGCCAGCAGCTTAGGAGCGAACACCGGGGAGCTGTTTTTT
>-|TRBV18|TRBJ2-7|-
CASSEQGLSTYEQYF
TGTGCCAGCTCGGAACAGGGACTTTCTACCTACGAGCAGTACTTC
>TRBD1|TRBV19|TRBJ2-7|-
CASSTGSEQYF
TGTGCCAGTTCGACAGGGTCCGAGCAGTACTTC
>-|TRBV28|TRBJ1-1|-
CASSLSFRVSSTEAFF
TGTGCCAGCAGTCTCTCATTCAGGGTTTCGAGCACTGAAGCTTTCTTT
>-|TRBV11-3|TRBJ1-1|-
CASSLGVAYEAFF
TGTGCCAGCAGCTTAGGGGTGGCGTATGAAGCTTTCTTT
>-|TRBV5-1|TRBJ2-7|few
CASSLVGYEQYF
TGCGCCAGCAGCTTGGTAGGCTACGAGCAGTACTTC
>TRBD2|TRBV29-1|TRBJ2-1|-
CSVPLAGATYNEQFF
TGCAGCGTCCCCCTAGCGGGAGCTACCTACAATGAGCAGTTCTTC
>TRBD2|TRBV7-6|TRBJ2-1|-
CASSDPLAGPREQFF
TGTGCCAGCAGCGACCCGCTAGCGGGGCCCCGTGAGCAGTTCTTC
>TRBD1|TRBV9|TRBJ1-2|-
CASSEEDRNYGYTF
TGTGCCAGCAGCGAGGAGGACAGGAACTATGGCTACACCTTC
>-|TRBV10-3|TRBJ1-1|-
CAISDTGPHTEAFF
TGTGCCATCAGTGATACAGGGCCCCACACTGAAGCTTTCTTT
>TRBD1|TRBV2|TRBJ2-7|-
CASRDRGLYEQYF
TGTGCCAGCAGGGACAGGGGGCTTTACGAGCAGTACTTC
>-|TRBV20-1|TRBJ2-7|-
CSAQLTKQYF
TGCAGTGCCCAACTTACGAAGCAGTACTTC
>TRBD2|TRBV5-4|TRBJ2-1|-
CASSFRGGSSYNEQFF
TGTGCCAGCAGCTTTCGCGGGGGGAGCTCCTACAATGAGCAGTTCTTC
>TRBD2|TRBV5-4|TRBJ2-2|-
CASSVAGGPDTGELFF
TGTGCCAGCAGCGTAGCGGGAGGGCCGGACACCGGGGAGCTGTTTTTT
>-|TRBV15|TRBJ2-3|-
CATSGSPGDTQYF
TGTGCCACCAGCGGATCCCCGGGGGATACGCAGTATTTT
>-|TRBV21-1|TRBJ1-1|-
CASRRLSTHDTEAFF
TGTGCCAGCAGAAGATTGTCGACCCACGACACTGAAGCTTTCTTT
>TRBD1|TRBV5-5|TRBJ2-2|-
CASSVTGSNTGELFF
TGTGCCAGCAGCGTGACAGGGTCGAACACCGGGGAGCTGTTTTTT
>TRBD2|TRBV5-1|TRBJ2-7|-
CASSTGLGPNPPGYEQYF
TGCGCCAGCAGCACGGGACTAGGACCAAACCCTCCTGGCTACGAGCAGTACTTC
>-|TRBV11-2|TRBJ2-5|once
CASSLSETQYF
TGTGCCAGCAGCTTATCAGAGACCCAGTACTTC
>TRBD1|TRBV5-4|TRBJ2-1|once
CASGTETYNEQFF
TGTGCCAGCGGGACAGAAACTTACAATGAGCAGTTCTTC